These 20 T cell receptor beta chains share one sample of origin, sequenced in a study of blood T cells in healthy people across ages. Alongside a J-beta primer mix, a sample-barcoded 5' primer served in a second PCR lasting roughly 7 to 11 cycles. TCRdb re-called the 5' RACE reads with MiXCR, one entry per CDR3 protein. Of fewer than 900,000 distinct CDR3 sequences listed, about 52% are singletons. Sample: blood. These receptor sequences come from a woman aged 55-70 years in good health.

The rearrangement links TRBV7-2 to TRBJ2-5, with a weak D call TRBD2 (6 bases). This CDR3 region has 14 residues. Germline CDR1 is SGHTA and CDR2 is FQGNSA. V was cut by 5 bases and J by 2 bases, with 12 bases left in between. CDR3 residues: CASSLRLDQETQYF. The CDR3 bases are TGTGCCAGCAGCCTCCGACTAGATCAAGAGACCCAGTACTTC. Variable domain in full (rest from reference TRBV7-2 and TRBJ2-5): GAGVSQSPSNKVTEKGKDVELRCDPISGHTALYWYRQSLGQGLEFLIYFQGNSAPDKSGLPSDRFSAERTGGSVSTLTIQRTQQEDSAVYLCASSLRLDQETQYFGPGTRLLVL.

V gene TRBV12-3 or TRBV12-4 combines with J gene TRBJ1-1; D not certain. The CDR3 runs to 12 residues. Trimming left V 3 bases short and J 3 bases short, with 5 bases between. DNA for the CDR3: TGTGCCAGCAGTTTCTTCCACACTGAAGCTTTCTTT. The encoded protein is CASSFFHTEAFF.

J is TRBJ2-5 and V is TRBV6-5, with TRBD1 matching over 8 bases. This CDR3 spans 13 amino acids. The germline V gene encodes CDR1 MNHEY and CDR2 SVGAGI. V was clipped by 5 bases and J by 5 bases; unmatched bases: 4. The CDR3 nucleotides read TGTGCCAGCAGTCAGAGACAGGGGGAGACCCAGTACTTC. This sequence encodes CASSQRQGETQYF.

The chain recombines TRBV21-1 with TRBJ1-2; TRBD1 was called by the table and not checked on the DNA. TRBV21-1 is given as a pseudogene. The CDR3 has 13 amino acids. The CDR3 sequence: CATGGPPNYGYTF. CDR3 nucleotide sequence: TGTGCCACCGGGGGGCCCCCTAACTATGGCTACACCTTC.

This chain links TRBV28 with TRBJ1-1; D gene uncertain. The ends were cut back, 3 bases at V and 10 bases at J, with 9 bases in the middle. Germline-derived CDR1 and CDR2 are MDHEN and SYDVKM. CDR3 length equals 11 residues. DNA for the CDR3: TGTGCCAGCAGTTTTGAGGGATCAGCTTTCTTT. This translates into CASSFEGSAFF.

The rearrangement uses TRBV27 and TRBJ2-1; 9 positions match TRBD1. The CDR3 spans 14 residues. Losses at the gene ends were 4 bases for V and 6 bases for J; bases not matched to a gene: 4. Looked up from germline, CDR1 is MNHEY and CDR2 is SMNVEV (reference sequence). Written as DNA, the CDR3 is TGTGCCAGCAGTTCCCTGACAGGGGGCAATGAGCAGTTCTTC. Its protein product is CASSSLTGGNEQFF.

V gene TRBV7-2 combines with J gene TRBJ1-2, with D tentatively TRBD1 (5 bases). The germline V and J ends were trimmed by 4 bases and 0 bases, with 12 bases remaining between them. CDR3 length equals 15 residues. The V gene's germline CDR1 is SGHTA and CDR2 FQGNSA. CDR3 in DNA: TGTGCCAGCAGCTCCGAGGGACTATCTAACTATGGCTACACCTTC. It encodes CASSSEGLSNYGYTF.

The chain links TRBV20-1 to TRBJ2-5; 7 bases match TRBD1. V lost 5 bases and J lost 11; bases outside the gene matches: 20. The CDR3 has 15 amino acids. CDR1 and CDR2 (germline): DFQATT, SNEGSKA (reference sequence). The CDR3 here is CSALDAPDRFNEQYF. In DNA form, the CDR3 reads TGCAGTGCTTTAGATGCCCCGGACAGGTTTAATGAGCAGTACTTC.

This clonotype has a handful of counts. The chain links TRBV5-1 to TRBJ2-1; 7 nucleotides agree with TRBD2. This CDR3 is 16 amino acids long. Germline V gene sequence: CDR1 SGHRS, CDR2 YFSETQ. The ends lost 6 bases at V and 7 bases at J; junction bases unmatched: 16. The CDR3 reads CASTDRPGGSSNEQFF. CDR3 sequence (DNA): TGCGCCAGCACCGACCGCCCGGGAGGTAGTAGTAATGAGCAGTTCTTC.

The V call is TRBV20-1, the J call TRBJ2-3, with unresolved D. The CDR3 spans 15 residues. Deletions cut 3 bases from V and 0 bases from J, with 13 bases between. Germline V gene data show CDR1 as DFQATT and CDR2 as SNEGSKA (reference sequence). In DNA, the CDR3 is TGCAGTGCTAGTGGCCCCCTCTTTAGCACAGATACGCAGTATTTT. Encoded protein: CSASGPLFSTDTQYF.

The table lists this clonotype with many counts. A much larger clone lies one base from this, so it may be a read error. The gene calls are TRBV27 and TRBJ2-3; 7 nucleotides align to TRBD2. This CDR3 region has 14 residues. J lost 5 bases, V lost 5 bases, and 7 bases had no gene match. Germline V gene data show CDR1 as MNHEY and CDR2 as SMNVEV (reference sequence). This CDR3 is CASSVRLAGDTQYF. CDR3 coding DNA: TGTGCCAGCAGTGTTCGACTAGCTGGAGATACGCAGTATTTT.

In this sample, this clonotype turned up a few times. The chain couples TRBV29-1 to TRBJ2-5; no reliable D call. The V gene lost 3 bases and the J gene lost 2 bases, with 7 bases spanning the gap. CDR1 and CDR2 from the germline V gene are SQVTM and ANQGSEA. The CDR3 totals 12 residues. CDR3 in amino acids: CSVDTLQETQYF. The DNA of the CDR3 is TGCAGCGTTGACACTCTTCAAGAGACCCAGTACTTC. Combining the CDR3 with reference TRBV29-1 and TRBJ2-5 gives the whole variable domain SAVISQKPSRDICQRGTSLTIQCQVDSQVTMMFWYRQQPGQSLTLIATANQGSEATYESGFVIDKFPISRPNLTFSTLTVSNMSPEDSSIYLCSVDTLQETQYFGPGTRLLVL.

The chain joins TRBV7-6 to TRBJ2-7; TRBD1 matches 8 bases. J gave up 2 bases and V 6 bases, and 3 bases lay outside the gene matches. The CDR3 contains 13 residues. From germline, CDR1 is SGHVS and CDR2 FNYEAQ. CDR3 amino acids: CASSYRGAYEQYF. CDR3 bases: TGTGCCAGCAGTTACAGGGGGGCCTACGAGCAGTACTTC.

V gene TRBV5-1 combines with J gene TRBJ1-6, with 9 bases identical to TRBD1. Germline V CDR1 and CDR2: SGHRS, YFSETQ. The length of the CDR3 is 15 residues. V was clipped by 4 bases and J by 9 bases; unmatched bases: 8. As DNA, the CDR3 is TGCGCCAGCAGCGTCTTACAGGGGGCTAGTTCACCCCTCCACTTT. Its protein is CASSVLQGASSPLHF. Drawing the rest from reference TRBV5-1 and TRBJ1-6, the complete variable domain is KAGVTQTPRYLIKTRGQQVTLSCSPISGHRSVSWYQQTPGQGLQFLFEYFSETQRNKGNFPGRFSGRQFSNSRSEMNVSTLELGDSALYLCASSVLQGASSPLHFGNGTRLTVT.

This clonotype has a handful of counts. The rearrangement uses TRBV7-2 and TRBJ2-5, with a tentative D call TRBD2 (6 bases). The CDR3 contains 15 residues. V was shortened by 0 bases and J by 5 bases, with 13 bases between the two germline ends. Germline CDR1 reads SGHTA; CDR2 reads FQGNSA. The CDR3 region is CASSLAGGGRETQYF. Written as DNA, the CDR3 is TGTGCCAGCAGCTTAGCTGGCGGAGGGAGGGAGACCCAGTACTTC.

CDR3 in DNA: TGTGCCAGCTCACCCCGGCGACAAGGGACCTACGAGCAGTACTTC. Residues: CASSPRRQGTYEQYF. This chain uses TRBV18 with TRBJ2-7, with D unresolved. V was pared by 3 bases and J by 2 bases, with 14 bases between. In germline, CDR1 is KGHSH, CDR2 LQKENI. CDR3 size: 15 residues. Combining the CDR3 with reference TRBV18 and TRBJ2-7 gives the whole variable domain NAGVMQNPRHLVRRRGQEARLRCSPMKGHSHVYWYRQLPEEGLKFMVYLQKENIIDESGMPKERFSAEFPKEGPSILRIQQVVRGDSAAYFCASSPRRQGTYEQYFGPGTRLTVT.

This clonotype was seen a handful of times. The V call is TRBV5-1, the J call TRBJ2-1; the match to TRBD2 covers 10 bases. Trimming cost V 0 bases and J 4 bases; bases outside gene matches: 4. This CDR3 contains 16 residues. Germline loops: CDR1 SGHRS, CDR2 YFSETQ. The CDR3 reads CASSLDRTSGYNEQFF. The DNA for the CDR3 is TGCGCCAGCAGCTTGGACAGGACTAGCGGTTACAATGAGCAGTTCTTC.

A note on this clonotype: This may come from a read error, since a much larger clone is one base off. The chain joins TRBV20-1 to TRBJ2-5; 8 bases line up with TRBD2. V dropped 3 bases and J dropped 11; count of bases not matched to a gene: 23. CDR1 DFQATT and CDR2 SNEGSKA come from the germline V gene (reference sequence). The CDR3 is made up of 17 amino acids. CDR3 DNA: TGCAGTGCTAGCGATCCTTGGGCGGGAGGACTCTACAATGAGCAGTACTTC. Amino acids: CSASDPWAGGLYNEQYF.

The gene calls are TRBV20-1 and TRBJ1-4; no clear D. CDR3 length: 11 amino acids. CDR1 and CDR2 (germline): DFQATT, SNEGSKA (reference sequence). V was pared by 0 bases and J by 7 bases, with 3 bases between. In DNA form, the CDR3 reads TGCAGTGCTAGAGACGCTGAAAAACTGTTTTTT. Translating it yields CSARDAEKLFF.

The J gene is TRBJ2-1, the V gene TRBV3-1, with TRBD2 as a possible D gene (6 bases). The CDR3 totals 17 residues. V was pared by 0 bases and J by 2 bases, with 14 bases between. The germline gives CDR1 LGHDT, CDR2 YNNKEL (reference sequence). The CDR3 sequence is CASSQELGGSAYNEQFF. For the CDR3, the DNA is TGTGCCAGCAGCCAAGAGCTTGGAGGGAGTGCCTACAATGAGCAGTTCTTC.